The source of this T cell receptor (beta chain) is a study of Graves' ophthalmopathy and Graves' hyperthyroidism. General study results and limits: Separation of ophthalmopathy from stable hyperthyroidism was achieved by a 13-signature model, at around 88% sensitivity and roughly 81% specificity. Blood shared most expanded thyroid clonotypes above 0.001 frequency. In predicting ophthalmopathy progression, the model reached around 65% sensitivity and 72% to 85% specificity.

The study amplified TCR beta CDR3 regions using RNA transcripts. The library came from an HTBI-primed first-round RT-PCR and a second-round multiplex PCR. From the multiplex PCR reads, TCRdb called clonotypes with MiXCR, one entry per CDR3 protein. The sample records about 740,000 distinct CDR3 sequences, approximately 40% being singletons. This clonotype has just a few counts. Its specificity is unknown. This could be a read error, since a much larger clone is one nucleotide away. CDR3 length: 11 residues. V lost 8 bases, J lost 9 bases, and 17 bases lay in between. Germline V gives CDR1 DFQATT, CDR2 SNEGSKA (reference sequence). Clinical symptoms, serum thyroxine, TRAb, thyroid ultrasound and orbital computed tomography determined diagnosis.

J is TRBJ2-7 and V is TRBV20-1; no firm D call. This TCR derives from an adult man with Graves' ophthalmopathy. Sample: peripheral blood. As DNA, the CDR3 is TGCAGTACTCAGGACCATCTCCGGCAGTACTTC. Its protein product is CSTQDHLRQYF.